This T cell receptor beta chain originates from a study of blood T cell repertoires in COVID-19. Study in general: PBMCs, B-cell-depleted T cells, or T cells provided the cDNA or gDNA that made up the material.

Germline V gives CDR1 LNHDA, CDR2 SQIVND (reference sequence). The V end was cut by 5 bases, the J end by 2 bases, with 18 bases between. The CDR3 is made up of 16 amino acids. Original handling: How many nucleated cells were present was estimated from reference gene primer amplification. Profiled with immunoSEQ multiplex PCR; TCRdb holds only in-frame clones, not every one. The V and J calls and clone size were taken over from that table, and D and trimming were inferred from the DNA. The data show 390,000 or so clones, with 90% seen just once and 6.5% to 7% held by the top ten. Sample: peripheral blood. This chain connects TRBV19 to TRBJ2-5; tentative D call: TRBD1 (6 bases). The TCR comes from a man between 18 and 29 years old with active or convalescent COVID-19. The CDR3 DNA reads TGTGCCAGTAGTTCCATCACAGGGTCGCGGCAAGAGACCCAGTACTTC. This gives the protein CASSSITGSRQETQYF.